A single sample gave rise to the 21 T cell receptor beta chains below, sequenced in a study of cytomegalovirus exposure and HLA in healthy donors. Using immunoSEQ multiplex PCR, the repertoire was profiled, and TCRdb retains in-frame clones only, with some absent. The sample records a few hundred thousand clones, about nine tenths being singletons. The sample consisted of PBMCs. The receptors originated from a woman in her late teens or twenties in good health and CMV-seronegative.

The chain links TRBV6-5 to TRBJ2-7; tentatively, D is TRBD2 (5 bases). The CDR3 loop spans 13 amino acids. Trimming left V 2 bases short and J 3 bases short, with 8 bases between. Germline lookup yields CDR1 MNHEY and CDR2 SVGAGI. Here the CDR3 reads CASSYRRGYEQYF. DNA of the CDR3: TGTGCCAGCAGTTACCGACGGGGCTACGAGCAGTACTTC.

DNA of the CDR3: TGTGCCACCAGCAGACTAACAGATACGCAGTATTTT. It yields the protein CATSRLTDTQYF. This rearrangement joins TRBV15 to TRBJ2-3; no firm D call. CDR3 length: 12 amino acids. Per the germline V gene, CDR1 is LNHNV and CDR2 is YYDKDF (reference sequence). V lost 2 bases and J lost 3, with 3 bases in between.

The CDR3 coding sequence is TGTGCCAGCAGGATACTAGCGGGGGTTTCCTACGAGCAGTACTTC. Amino acid sequence: CASRILAGVSYEQYF. The gene calls are TRBV6-5 and TRBJ2-7, with 11 bases identical to TRBD2. V shed 6 bases and J 1 base; nucleotides not matched to a gene: 5. Germline assignment: CDR1 MNHEY and CDR2 SVGAGI. CDR3 length equals 15 residues.

This rearrangement joins TRBV7-2 to TRBJ2-7; TRBD2 matches 11 bases. V was pared by 1 base and J by 2 bases, with 1 base of the junction left unmatched. Germline V gives CDR1 SGHTA, CDR2 FQGNSA. The CDR3 covers 15 residues. CDR3 protein: CASSLDSGRAYEQYF. CDR3 DNA: TGTGCCAGCAGCTTAGATAGCGGGAGGGCCTACGAGCAGTACTTC. The full variable domain, rest sourced from reference TRBV7-2 and TRBJ2-7, is GAGVSQSPSNKVTEKGKDVELRCDPISGHTALYWYRQSLGQGLEFLIYFQGNSAPDKSGLPSDRFSAERTGGSVSTLTIQRTQQEDSAVYLCASSLDSGRAYEQYFGPGTRLTVT.

This rearrangement joins TRBV7-6 to TRBJ2-3, with 11 bases that match TRBD2. Germline values: CDR1 SGHVS, CDR2 FNYEAQ. V shed 1 base, J shed 10 bases, and the junction held 10 bases outside the gene matches. This CDR3 has 16 residues. This CDR3 reads CASSLDLRTSGSSQYF. The CDR3 DNA reads TGTGCCAGCAGCTTAGACCTCCGGACTAGCGGGTCTTCGCAGTATTTT.

The rearrangement uses TRBV27 and TRBJ1-1; TRBD1 agrees at 7 bases. Looked up from germline, CDR1 is MNHEY and CDR2 is SMNVEV (reference sequence). V shed 6 bases, J shed 5 bases, and the junction held 9 bases outside the gene matches. The CDR3 length is 14 residues. CDR3 coding DNA: TGTGCCAGCAGCAGACAGGGTCAGTGGACTGAAGCTTTCTTT. This sequence encodes CASSRQGQWTEAFF.

The rearrangement joins TRBV7-9 to TRBJ2-1, with TRBD1 as a possible D gene (6 bases). The V and J ends lost 2 bases and 4 bases respectively, with 12 bases between them. CDR3 size: 15 residues. CDR1 is SEHNR, CDR2 FQNEAQ, per germline (reference sequence). CDR3 sequence reads: CASSLHGQIYNEQFF. The CDR3 DNA sequence: TGTGCCAGCAGCTTACACGGACAGATATACAATGAGCAGTTCTTC.

In this sample, this clone turned up once. This rearrangement joins TRBV27 to TRBJ1-5; D gene unclear. CDR3 length equals 13 residues. Germline-derived CDR1 and CDR2 are MNHEY and SMNVEV (reference sequence). The ends were cut back, 5 bases at V and 0 bases at J, with 5 bases in the middle. The CDR3 region is CASSRGSNQPQHF. CDR3 sequence (DNA): TGTGCCAGCAGTCGGGGTAGCAATCAGCCCCAGCATTTT.

The chain combines TRBV6-1 with TRBJ2-5; TRBD2 agrees at 7 bases. The CDR3 consists of 14 residues. Germline lookup yields CDR1 MNHNS and CDR2 SASEGT. The J segment lost 6 bases and the V segment lost 1 base, leaving 5 bases of the junction unmatched. CDR3 sequence reads: CASSEGGGPQTQYF. CDR3 DNA: TGTGCCAGCAGTGAAGGGGGGGGACCCCAGACCCAGTACTTC.

The rearrangement uses TRBV28 and TRBJ1-2; D remains unclear. The CDR3 runs to 13 residues. Trimming took off 6 bases at V and 6 bases at J, with 14 bases between the two ends. Germline CDR1 and CDR2: MDHEN and SYDVKM. CDR3 residues: CASSRVSADGYTF. Here the CDR3 DNA reads TGTGCCAGCAGCCGCGTGTCGGCGGATGGCTACACCTTC.

V gene TRBV15 combines with J gene TRBJ2-1; 10 nucleotides match TRBD2. Germline V gene data show CDR1 as LNHNV and CDR2 as YYDKDF (reference sequence). With 4 bases clipped from V and 5 bases from J, the junction kept 14 bases outside the gene matches. The CDR3 loop spans 18 amino acids. The DNA for the CDR3 is TGTGCCACCAGCAAGGGGGGAACTGGGCTAGCGGGAGACAATGAGCAGTTCTTC. Translating gives CATSKGGTGLAGDNEQFF.

The count of this clone is one. V usage is TRBV9 and J usage is TRBJ2-1; 8 nucleotides align to TRBD2. With 2 bases clipped from V and 5 bases from J, the junction kept 6 bases outside the gene matches. The CDR3 has 15 amino acids. Per the germline V gene, CDR1 is SGDLS and CDR2 is YYNGEE. The CDR3 reads CASSVFYGRDNEQFF. Written as DNA, the CDR3 is TGTGCCAGCAGCGTCTTTTACGGGAGGGACAATGAGCAGTTCTTC.

This chain joins TRBV2 and TRBJ1-2, with D unresolved. The CDR3 runs to 11 residues. The V gene lost 4 bases and the J gene lost 8 bases, with 8 bases spanning the gap. Germline V gene sequence: CDR1 SNHLY, CDR2 FYNNEI. The CDR3 DNA follows: TGTGCCAGCAGTGCACCTGCGGGCTACACCTTC. Translated: CASSAPAGYTF.

The chain has TRBV9 and TRBJ2-1; 11 bases match TRBD2. This CDR3 comprises 16 residues. Germline CDR1 SGDLS, CDR2 YYNGEE. V trimming: 0 bases; J trimming: 8 bases; junction bases outside the gene matches: 7. This chain's CDR3 is CASSVGTSGSMDEQFF. In nucleotides, the CDR3 is TGTGCCAGCAGCGTAGGAACTAGCGGGAGTATGGATGAGCAGTTCTTC.

V usage is TRBV18 and J usage is TRBJ1-4, with 7 bases matching TRBD1. This CDR3 has 15 residues. V dropped 1 base and J dropped 8; count of bases not matched to a gene: 7. The germline V gene has CDR1 KGHSH and CDR2 LQKENI. The CDR3 is CASSPQQGGEEKLFF. The CDR3 DNA sequence: TGTGCCAGCTCACCACAGCAGGGGGGAGAGGAAAAACTGTTTTTT.

The chain employs TRBV19 and TRBJ1-1; 8 positions agree with TRBD1. Germline V gene data show CDR1 as LNHDA and CDR2 as SQIVND (reference sequence). Germline trimming cut 7 bases from V and 4 bases from J; bases unmatched to any gene: 5. The CDR3 length is 13 residues. The CDR3 is CASMYRGSTEAFF. CDR3 in DNA: TGTGCCAGTATGTACAGGGGGAGCACTGAAGCTTTCTTT.

The chain combines TRBV5-1 with TRBJ2-1, with TRBD2 matching 7 bases. Germline CDR1 reads SGHRS; CDR2 reads YFSETQ. With 2 bases clipped from V and 2 bases from J, the junction kept 4 bases outside the gene matches. The CDR3 loop spans 15 amino acids. The CDR3 region has the DNA TGCGCCAGCAGCTTAGACGGGGGGACCTACAATGAGCAGTTCTTC. Protein: CASSLDGGTYNEQFF.

The chain is built from TRBV6-1 and TRBJ2-5; 7 nucleotides agree with TRBD1. The germline CDR1 and CDR2 sequences are MNHNS and SASEGT. CDR3 size: 15 residues. The J segment lost 2 bases and the V segment lost 4 bases, leaving 7 bases of the junction unmatched. In DNA form, the CDR3 reads TGTGCCAGCAGTGGACCCGGACAGGAGCAAGAGACCCAGTACTTC. Protein sequence: CASSGPGQEQETQYF.

The gene calls are TRBV5-1 and TRBJ2-7, with TRBD1 identical over 9 bases. CDR1 and CDR2 (germline): SGHRS, YFSETQ. The V gene end was trimmed by 4 bases and the J gene end by 5 bases; junction bases not matched to a gene: 7. The CDR3 is 14 amino acids. The CDR3 sequence: CASSLDRGIHEQYF. The CDR3 DNA reads TGCGCCAGCAGCCTGGACAGGGGTATCCACGAGCAGTACTTC. The variable domain in full, completed from reference TRBV5-1 and TRBJ2-7, reads KAGVTQTPRYLIKTRGQQVTLSCSPISGHRSVSWYQQTPGQGLQFLFEYFSETQRNKGNFPGRFSGRQFSNSRSEMNVSTLELGDSALYLCASSLDRGIHEQYFGPGTRLTVT.

The chain carries TRBV7-9 and TRBJ1-2, with 10 bases that match TRBD1. The CDR3 has 17 amino acids. V shed 4 bases, J shed 6 bases, and the junction held 14 bases outside the gene matches. Germline-derived CDR1 and CDR2 are SEHNR and FQNEAQ (reference sequence). CDR3 nucleotides: TGTGCCAGCAGCTCCCGGGGCGTTCTGGGACAGGGGCATGGCTACACCTTC. Amino acids: CASSSRGVLGQGHGYTF.

This clone was seen once. The rearrangement joins TRBV28 to TRBJ2-7; perhaps TRBD2 as D (5 bases). Germline CDR1 and CDR2: MDHEN and SYDVKM. V lost 10 bases and J 1 base, leaving 17 bases between the germline ends. The CDR3 totals 14 residues. CDR3 region: CATGVPSPSYEQYF. DNA of the CDR3: TGTGCCACCGGGGTCCCCTCTCCATCCTACGAGCAGTACTTC.